The clone carrying this TCR beta chain was observed at least ten times. This record belongs to a study of early T cells in non-severe SARS-CoV-2 infection. From the 5' RACE reads, TCRdb called clonotypes with MiXCR, one entry per CDR3 protein. The sample records 95,000 to 100,000 distinct CDR3 sequences, approximately 10% being singletons. In germline, CDR1 is ENHRY, CDR2 SYGVKD. The V and J ends lost 2 bases and 4 bases respectively, with 20 bases between them. The CDR3 loop spans 17 amino acids. The source material was whole blood. The chain has TRBV10-3 and TRBJ1-2, with D maybe TRBD1 (6 bases). This TCR derives from an adult who was a healthcare worker with PCR-confirmed SARS-CoV-2 infection or an uninfected control (not recorded which). CDR3 nucleotides: TGTGCCATCAGTGAGCCTGCGGGGGCGAGGGGCGCCTATGGCTACACCTTC. Amino acids: CAISEPAGARGAYGYTF.